This T cell receptor (beta chain) stems from a study of cytomegalovirus exposure and HLA in healthy donors. The germline CDR1 and CDR2 sequences are SEHNR and FQNEAQ (reference sequence). J was trimmed by 5 bases and V by 0 bases; bases with no gene match: 2. This CDR3 is 14 amino acids long. Of note for this clone: The target antigen is unknown. Other DNA sequences in this sample translate to the same CDR3.

The records do not include a CMV serostatus for this donor. With 60 Vbeta and 13 Jbeta primers, the PCR was carried out. Per the original data handling: Unique TCR beta chains numbered approximately 76 million in a later analysis, with 10 million to 14 million shared. TCRdb's table, derived via immunoSEQ multiplex PCR, lists solely in-frame clones and lacks some. D and trimming were read from the DNA, whereas the V and J calls and clone size are those reported in that table. This sample has some 130,000 clones; approximately 70% occur once, and the top ten carry approximately 1.7%. Study-wide findings and caveats: Cytomegalovirus status was reportedly diagnosed by the classifier with high specificity and sensitivity. In vitro testing confirmed a few CMV-associated chains as specific for CMV antigens.

This rearrangement joins TRBV7-9 to TRBJ2-5; TRBD2 aligns across 8 bases. The source is a human donor in good health. Material: PBMCs. In DNA, the CDR3 is TGTGCCAGCAGCTTAGCTAGCGGGATGGAGACCCAGTACTTC. Protein sequence: CASSLASGMETQYF.